This T cell receptor beta chain was retrieved from a study of vaccination and CD4 T cells after COVID-19. Cultured CD4+ T cells had their DNA profiled by the Oncomine TCR Beta short-read assay. TCRdb fed the PCR reads into MiXCR, producing one record per CDR3 protein. The sample has 7,000 to 9,000 distinct CDR3 sequences; approximately 31% are singletons. A remark on this clonotype: Its antigen is still unknown.

Germline CDR1 reads DFQATT; CDR2 reads SNEGSKA (reference sequence). The CDR3 is 16 residues long. V shed 0 bases and J 5 bases; nucleotides not matched to a gene: 10. Regarding treatment: roughly 11-day PBMC culture with coronavirus spike peptide pools or control peptides (ViraFEST assay). Prior to the COVID-19 pandemic (2011-2018), the unexposed donor's CD4+ T cells were collected. The specimen was CD4+ T cells from blood, cultured in vitro. V is TRBV20-1 and J is TRBJ1-2; 9 bases fit TRBD1. This sequence originates from a human donor in good health. This CDR3 is CSARDLGDRDGYGYTF. The CDR3 region has the DNA TGCAGTGCTAGAGATCTAGGGGACAGGGATGGTTATGGCTACACCTTC.